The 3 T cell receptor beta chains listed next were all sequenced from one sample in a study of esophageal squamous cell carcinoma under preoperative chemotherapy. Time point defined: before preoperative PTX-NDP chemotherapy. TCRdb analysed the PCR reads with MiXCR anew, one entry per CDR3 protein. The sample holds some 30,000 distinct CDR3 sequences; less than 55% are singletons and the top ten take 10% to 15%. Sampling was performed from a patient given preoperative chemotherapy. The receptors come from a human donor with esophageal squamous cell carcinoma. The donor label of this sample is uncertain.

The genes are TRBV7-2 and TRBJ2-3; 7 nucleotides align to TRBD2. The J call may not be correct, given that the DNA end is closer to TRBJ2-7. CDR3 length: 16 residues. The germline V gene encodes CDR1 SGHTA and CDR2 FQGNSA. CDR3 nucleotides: TGTGCCAGCAGCCGGCACGGGGGGAGAGGCACAGATACGCAGTACTTC. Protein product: CASSRHGGRGTDTQYF.

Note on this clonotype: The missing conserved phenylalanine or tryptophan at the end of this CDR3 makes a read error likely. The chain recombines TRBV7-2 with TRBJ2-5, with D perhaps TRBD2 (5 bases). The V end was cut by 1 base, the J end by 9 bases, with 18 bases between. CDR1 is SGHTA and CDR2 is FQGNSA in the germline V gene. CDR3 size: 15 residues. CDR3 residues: CASSLEWAAPGSQYL. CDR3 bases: TGTGCCAGCAGCTTAGAGTGGGCCGCCCCGGGGTCCCAGTACTTG.

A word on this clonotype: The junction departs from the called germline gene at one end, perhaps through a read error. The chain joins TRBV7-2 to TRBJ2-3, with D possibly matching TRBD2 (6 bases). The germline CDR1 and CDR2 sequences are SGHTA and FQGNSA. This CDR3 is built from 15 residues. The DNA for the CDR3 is TGTGCCAGCAGCGTAGCGGCTACTAGCACAGATACGCAGTATTTT. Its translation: CASSVAATSTDTQYF.